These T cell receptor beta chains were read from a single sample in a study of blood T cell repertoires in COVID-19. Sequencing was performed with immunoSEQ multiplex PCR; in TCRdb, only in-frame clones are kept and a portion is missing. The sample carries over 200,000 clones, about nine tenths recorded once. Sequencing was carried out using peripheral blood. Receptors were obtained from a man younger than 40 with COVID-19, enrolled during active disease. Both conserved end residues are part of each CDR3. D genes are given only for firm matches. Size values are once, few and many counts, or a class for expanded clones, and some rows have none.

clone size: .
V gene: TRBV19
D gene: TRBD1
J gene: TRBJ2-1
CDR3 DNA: TGTGCCAGCCTGGACAGGGTCCGTCGCAATGAGCAGTTCTTC
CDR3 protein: CASLDRVRRNEQFF

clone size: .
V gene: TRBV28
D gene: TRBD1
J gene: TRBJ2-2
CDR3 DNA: TGTGCCAGCAGTTTCCCCGAGTATAAGGACAGGGGGGACACCGGGGAGCTGTTTTTT
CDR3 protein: CASSFPEYKDRGDTGELFF

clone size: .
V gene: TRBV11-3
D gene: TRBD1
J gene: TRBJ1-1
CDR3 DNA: TGTGCCAGCAGCCGGGGACAGACCACTGAAGCTTTCTTT
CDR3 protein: CASSRGQTTEAFF

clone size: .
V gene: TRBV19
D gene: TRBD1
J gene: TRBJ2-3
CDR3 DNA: TGTGCCAGTAGTCTCCTAAGGACAGGGTTTAGAGATACGCAGTATTTT
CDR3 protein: CASSLLRTGFRDTQYF

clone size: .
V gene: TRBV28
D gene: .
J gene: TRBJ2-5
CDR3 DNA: TGTGCCAGCAGTTTTGGGCCCACGCAAGAGACCCAGTACTTC
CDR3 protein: CASSFGPTQETQYF

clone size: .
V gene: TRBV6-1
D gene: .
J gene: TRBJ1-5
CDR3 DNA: TGTGCCAGCAGTGAAGAGGGGTTTGGCAATCAGCCCCAGCATTTT
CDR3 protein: CASSEEGFGNQPQHF

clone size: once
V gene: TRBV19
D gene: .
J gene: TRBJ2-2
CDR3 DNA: TGTGCCAGTAGTACGACTAGGTTCGCGAACACCGGGGAGCTGTTTTTT
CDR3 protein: CASSTTRFANTGELFF

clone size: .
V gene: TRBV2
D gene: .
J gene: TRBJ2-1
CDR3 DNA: TGTGCCAGTCAGGGGGGACTAGTCCCTGAACAGCTCACCAATGAGCAGTTCTTC
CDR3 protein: CASQGGLVPEQLTNEQFF

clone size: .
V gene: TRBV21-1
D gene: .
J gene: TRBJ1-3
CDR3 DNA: TGTGCCAGCAGCGACTCCCAGGGGGCGAGGGGAAACACCATATATTTT
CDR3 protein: CASSDSQGARGNTIYF

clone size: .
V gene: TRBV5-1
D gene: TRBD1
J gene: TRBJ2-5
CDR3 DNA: TGCGCCAGCAGCCTGAAAACAGGGGTGGAGACCCAGTACTTC
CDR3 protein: CASSLKTGVETQYF

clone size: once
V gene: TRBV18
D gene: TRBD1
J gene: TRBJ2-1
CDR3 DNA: TGTGCCAGCTCCCAGGGGGTGGGCGCCTACAATGAGCAGTTCTTC
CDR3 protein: CASSQGVGAYNEQFF

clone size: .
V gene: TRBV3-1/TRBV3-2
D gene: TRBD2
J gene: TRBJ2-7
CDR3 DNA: TGTGCCAGCAGCCCTTTAGCGGGAGGTACTTACGAGCAGTACTTC
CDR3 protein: CASSPLAGGTYEQYF

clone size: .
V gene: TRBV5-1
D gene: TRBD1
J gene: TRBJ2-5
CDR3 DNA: TGCGCCAGCAGCTTACAGGGGAATAAAGAGACCCAGTACTTC
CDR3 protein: CASSLQGNKETQYF

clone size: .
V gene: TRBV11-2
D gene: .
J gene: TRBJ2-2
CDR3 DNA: TGTGCCAGCACCCCGCTACTCGGGGAGCTGTTTTTT
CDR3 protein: CASTPLLGELFF

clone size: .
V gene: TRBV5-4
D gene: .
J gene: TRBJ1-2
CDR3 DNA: TGTGCCAGCAGCTTGGCCCACAGCTATGGCTACACCTTC
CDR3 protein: CASSLAHSYGYTF

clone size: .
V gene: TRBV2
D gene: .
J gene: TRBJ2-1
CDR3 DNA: TGTGCCAGCAGATATAACAGGGTTGATGAGCAGTTCTTC
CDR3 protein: CASRYNRVDEQFF

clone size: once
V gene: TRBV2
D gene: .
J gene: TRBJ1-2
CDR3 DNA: TGTGCCAGCAGTGAAGAATGGGGAGGTGGCTACACCTTC
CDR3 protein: CASSEEWGGGYTF

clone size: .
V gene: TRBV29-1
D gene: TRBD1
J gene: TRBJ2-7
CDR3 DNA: TGCAGCGTAGAATCCGGGACAGGGGCCTACGAGCAGTACTTC
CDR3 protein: CSVESGTGAYEQYF

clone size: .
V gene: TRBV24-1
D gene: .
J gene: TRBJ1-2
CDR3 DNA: TGTGCCACCAATGGCCCGGAGGGCTACACCTTC
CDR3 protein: CATNGPEGYTF

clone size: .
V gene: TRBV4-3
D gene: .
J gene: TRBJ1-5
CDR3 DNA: TGCGCCAGCAGCCAGGATAGACAGGAGCTCAATCAGCCCCAGCATTTT
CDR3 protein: CASSQDRQELNQPQHF

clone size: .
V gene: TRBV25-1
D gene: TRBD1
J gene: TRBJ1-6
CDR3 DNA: TGTGCCAGCAGTGAATCTGGACAGGGGTCCTATAATTCACCCCTCCACTTT
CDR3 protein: CASSESGQGSYNSPLHF

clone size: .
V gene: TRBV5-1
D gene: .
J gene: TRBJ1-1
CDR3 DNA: TGCGCCAGCAGGCAGGGTCCGAACACTGAAGCTTTCTTT
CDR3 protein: CASRQGPNTEAFF

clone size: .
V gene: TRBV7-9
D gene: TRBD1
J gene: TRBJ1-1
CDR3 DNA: TGTGCCAGCAGCGTCGACAGGGGGTTGGGCACTGAAGCTTTCTTT
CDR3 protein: CASSVDRGLGTEAFF

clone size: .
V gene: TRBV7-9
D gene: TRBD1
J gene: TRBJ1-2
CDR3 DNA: TGTGCCAGCATGGGACAGGGGAATGATTATGGCTACACCTTC
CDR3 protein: CASMGQGNDYGYTF

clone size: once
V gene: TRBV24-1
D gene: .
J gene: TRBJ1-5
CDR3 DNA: TGTGCCACCAGTGAAGGGACTTCAACCGGCAATCAGCCCCAGCATTTT
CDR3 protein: CATSEGTSTGNQPQHF

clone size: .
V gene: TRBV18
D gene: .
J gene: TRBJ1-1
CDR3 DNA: TGTGCCAGCTCACCCGTTGGCTTGGACACTGAAGCTTTCTTT
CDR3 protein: CASSPVGLDTEAFF

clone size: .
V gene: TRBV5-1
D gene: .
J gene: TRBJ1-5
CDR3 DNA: TGCGCCAGCAGCTTGATCGGAGGCAATCAGCCCCAGCATTTT
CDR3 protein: CASSLIGGNQPQHF

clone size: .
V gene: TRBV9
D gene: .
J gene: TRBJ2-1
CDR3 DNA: TGTGCCAGCAGCTTCGGGGGAGAGCAGTTCTTC
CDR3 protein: CASSFGGEQFF

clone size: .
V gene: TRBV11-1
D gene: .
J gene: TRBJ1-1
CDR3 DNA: TGTGCCACCCTGACTCCGAAAGGCGTGAACACTGAAGCTTTCTTT
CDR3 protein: CATLTPKGVNTEAFF

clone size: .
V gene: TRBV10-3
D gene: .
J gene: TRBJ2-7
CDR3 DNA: TGTGCCATCAGTGAGTCGGGGGGAAGTTGGTACGAGCAGTACTTC
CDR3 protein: CAISESGGSWYEQYF

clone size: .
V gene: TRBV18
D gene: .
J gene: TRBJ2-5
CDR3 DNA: TGTGCCAGCTCACCGGGGTGGGACACTCAAGAGACCCAGTACTTC
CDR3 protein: CASSPGWDTQETQYF

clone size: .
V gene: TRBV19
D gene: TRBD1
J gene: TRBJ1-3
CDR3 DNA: TGTGCCAGTGCGATGGGACAGCTCTCTGGAAACACCATATATTTT
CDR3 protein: CASAMGQLSGNTIYF